Listed below are T cell receptor beta chains from one sample, sequenced in a study of T cell responses to AZD1222 COVID-19 vaccine. The method was immunoSEQ multiplex PCR; TCRdb's version includes in-frame clones alone and lacks a portion of them. This table has fewer than 200,000 clones, around 94% appearing once. This specimen was peripheral blood, taken 28 days after the second AZD1222 dose. The receptors were sampled from an adult who received the AZD1222 COVID-19 vaccine. Each CDR3 is given with its conserved first and last residue. The D gene is left open where the match is weak. Clone size is shown for a subset of rows, as once, few, many or a class of expanded clone.

d_gene,abundance,j_gene,v_gene,CDR3aa,CDR3nt
.,.,TRBJ2-3,TRBV28,CASSPSRGRRLAGDTQYF,TGTGCCAGCAGCCCTAGCAGGGGGCGCCGGCTAGCGGGGGATACGCAGTATTTT
TRBD2,.,TRBJ2-7,TRBV4-1,CASSQEDSGRNNPAYEQYF,TGCGCCAGCAGCCAAGAGGATAGCGGGCGAAACAACCCCGCCTACGAGCAGTACTTC
.,.,TRBJ2-3,TRBV9,CASSPAADTQYF,TGTGCCAGCAGCCCAGCGGCAGATACGCAGTATTTT
.,.,TRBJ1-3,TRBV3-1/TRBV3-2,CASSQVIPAILSSLCSGNTIYF,TGTGCCAGCAGCCAAGTGATCCCCGCGATCTTAAGTAGTTTATGCTCTGGAAACACCATATATTTT
.,.,TRBJ1-4,TRBV19,CASSIFQQGEKLFF,TGTGCCAGTAGTATCTTTCAGCAGGGTGAAAAACTGTTTTTT
.,.,TRBJ1-5,TRBV19,CASSIVLGFAGNQPQHF,TGTGCCAGTAGTATAGTTCTGGGTTTCGCTGGCAATCAGCCCCAGCATTTT
.,.,TRBJ1-1,TRBV12-3/TRBV12-4,CASSPRDRAEAFF,TGTGCCAGCAGTCCCCGGGACCGAGCTGAAGCTTTCTTT
.,once,TRBJ2-2,TRBV7-7,CASSPSGGNTGELFF,TGTGCTAGCAGCCCCAGTGGTGGGAACACCGGGGAGCTGTTTTTT
.,.,TRBJ1-2,TRBV6-1,CASSESQDGYTF,TGTGCCAGCAGTGAAAGTCAAGATGGCTACACCTTC
.,once,TRBJ1-6,TRBV10-3,CAISEDGPGGSPLHF,TGTGCCATCAGTGAGGACGGTCCGGGTGGGTCACCCCTCCACTTT
.,.,TRBJ1-4,TRBV3-1/TRBV3-2,CASSLQGSEKLFF,TGTGCCAGCAGCCTACAGGGAAGTGAAAAACTGTTTTTT
TRBD1,.,TRBJ1-2,TRBV5-1,CASSLDQGAREIDGYTF,TGCGCCAGCAGCTTGGATCAGGGGGCGCGGGAAATTGATGGCTACACCTTC
TRBD1,.,TRBJ2-3,TRBV14,CASSQDWGQGPPQYF,TGTGCCAGCAGCCAAGATTGGGGACAGGGCCCACCGCAGTATTTT
TRBD1,.,TRBJ1-2,TRBV6-1,CASSENRGLSGYTF,TGTGCCAGCAGTGAAAACAGGGGACTGAGCGGCTACACCTTC
.,.,TRBJ2-3,TRBV5-4,CASSLKGSDTQYF,TGTGCCAGCAGCTTGAAGGGTTCAGATACGCAGTATTTT
.,.,TRBJ1-1,TRBV19,CASSILGDASAFF,TGTGCCAGTAGTATTCTTGGGGACGCCTCAGCTTTCTTT
.,.,TRBJ2-1,TRBV2,CASSEEALGFGDNEQFF,TGTGCCAGCAGTGAAGAGGCCCTGGGGTTCGGGGACAATGAGCAGTTCTTC
.,.,TRBJ1-2,TRBV19,CASGRDVNYGYTF,TGTGCCAGTGGGAGAGATGTTAACTATGGCTACACCTTC
TRBD2,.,TRBJ2-1,TRBV7-9,CASSLGAGAWDEQFF,TGTGCCAGCAGCTTAGGAGCGGGAGCCTGGGATGAGCAGTTCTTC
.,once,TRBJ1-1,TRBV27,CASSLYGGNSNTEAFF,TGTGCCAGCAGTTTGTATGGAGGGAACTCGAACACTGAAGCTTTCTTT
TRBD1,.,TRBJ1-3,TRBV19,CASSTTGGSGNTIYF,TGTGCCAGTAGTACTACAGGGGGTTCTGGAAACACCATATATTTT
TRBD1,once,TRBJ1-2,TRBV7-9,CASSATGNKGYTF,TGTGCCAGCAGCGCGACAGGGAATAAGGGCTACACCTTC
.,.,TRBJ2-1,TRBV28,CASSSSRGAVYNEQFF,TGTGCCAGCAGTTCAAGCCGGGGGGCCGTCTACAATGAGCAGTTCTTC
.,.,TRBJ1-4,TRBV4-1,CASSQVMGGPNEKLFF,TGCGCCAGCAGCCAAGTTATGGGGGGGCCTAATGAAAAACTGTTTTTT
.,.,TRBJ2-2,TRBV20-1,CSARATGELFF,TGCAGTGCTAGAGCCACCGGGGAGCTGTTTTTT
.,once,TRBJ2-1,TRBV10-3,CAISETLYNEQFF,TGTGCCATCAGTGAGACTTTATACAATGAGCAGTTCTTC
.,.,TRBJ1-5,TRBV7-2,CASSFAGVGNQPQHF,TGTGCCAGCAGCTTTGCAGGGGTTGGCAATCAGCCCCAGCATTTT
TRBD1,.,TRBJ1-4,TRBV27,CASSLSAGQTNEKLFF,TGTGCCAGCAGTTTATCAGCGGGACAGACTAATGAAAAACTGTTTTTT
.,.,TRBJ1-1,TRBV11-3,CASSTGTPSDTEAFF,TGTGCCAGCAGCACCGGGACCCCAAGCGACACTGAAGCTTTCTTT
.,.,TRBJ1-1,TRBV19,CASNDAVNTEAFF,TGTGCCAGTAATGACGCGGTGAACACTGAAGCTTTCTTT
.,.,TRBJ1-3,TRBV3-1/TRBV3-2,CASSPGRGSGNTIYF,TGTGCCAGCAGCCCGGGAAGGGGGTCTGGAAACACCATATATTTT
.,.,TRBJ1-2,TRBV5-1,CASSLTPDTTYGYTF,TGCGCCAGCAGCCTTACACCGGACACCACTTATGGCTACACCTTC
TRBD1,.,TRBJ1-2,TRBV4-3,CASSLYTGTGPNYGYTF,TGCGCCAGCAGCCTGTATACCGGGACAGGGCCAAACTATGGCTACACCTTC
TRBD1,.,TRBJ2-1,TRBV15,CATGTDRVLGVYNEQFF,TGTGCCACCGGCACTGACAGGGTCCTCGGGGTTTACAATGAGCAGTTCTTC
TRBD1,.,TRBJ1-5,TRBV6-5,CASSYSGQERQPQHF,TGTGCCAGCAGTTACTCTGGACAGGAGAGGCAGCCCCAGCATTTT
TRBD1,.,TRBJ1-1,TRBV25-1,CASSEGGGGRPEAFF,TGTGCCAGCAGCGAAGGGGGCGGGGGGCGCCCTGAAGCTTTCTTT
.,.,TRBJ2-7,TRBV9,CASSARDISYEQYF,TGTGCCAGCAGCGCCAGGGACATCTCCTACGAGCAGTACTTC
TRBD2,.,TRBJ2-3,TRBV18,CASSPREGPSTDTQYF,TGTGCCAGCTCACCCCGGGAGGGGCCCAGCACAGATACGCAGTATTTT
TRBD1,.,TRBJ1-2,TRBV24-1,CATSDSTDRALSRGYTF,TGTGCCACCAGTGATTCCACGGACAGGGCGCTTAGTCGCGGCTACACCTTC
.,.,TRBJ2-5,TRBV25-1,CASREEGAWGQETQYF,TGTGCCAGCAGGGAGGAGGGGGCGTGGGGCCAAGAGACCCAGTACTTC
TRBD1,once,TRBJ1-6,TRBV19,CASSQTGDNSPLHF,TGTGCCAGTAGCCAGACAGGGGATAATTCACCCCTCCACTTT
.,.,TRBJ1-2,TRBV13,CASSLRDDEHQTNYGYTF,TGTGCCAGCAGCTTGAGGGATGATGAACACCAGACCAACTATGGCTACACCTTC